The T cell receptor (beta chain) described here comes from a study of blood T cell repertoires in COVID-19. Study-level background: COVID-19 samples from acute and convalescent phases originated in the United States, Italy and Spain. From T cells, B-cell-depleted T cells, or PBMCs came the material, which was cDNA or gDNA.

In the original processing: Reference gene primer amplification gave estimated nucleated cell counts. Repertoires were generated with immunoSEQ multiplex PCR, while TCRdb's copy carries only in-frame clones and drops some. Clonal size and the V and J genes are those of that table, whereas D and trimming came from the DNA. The sample includes tens of thousands of clones, about 70% of them seen just once. Losses at the gene ends were 4 bases for V and 5 bases for J; bases not matched to a gene: 6. Germline lookup yields CDR1 KGHSH and CDR2 LQKENI. The CDR3 runs to 15 residues. Sequences were obtained from peripheral blood. The clonotype was recovered from a woman in her 70s with acute or convalescent COVID-19. The chain links TRBV18 to TRBJ2-2; 8 bases line up with TRBD1. CDR3 protein: CASSRDRGDTGELFF. In DNA, the CDR3 is TGTGCCAGCTCACGAGACAGGGGAGATACCGGGGAGCTGTTTTTT.